One and the same sample provided the 29 T cell receptor beta chains below, sequenced in a study of blood T cell repertoires in COVID-19. Here immunoSEQ multiplex PCR was the method, and the copy in TCRdb shows in-frame clones only, minus some. Among about 370,000 clones listed, about 90% were seen once. Sequencing was done on a sample of peripheral blood. These TCRs come from a woman aged 30 to 39 with COVID-19, enrolled during active disease.

This clone is a singleton in its sample. The chain employs TRBV5-6 and TRBJ1-4, with 7 positions matching TRBD1. The V gene's germline CDR1 is SGHDT and CDR2 YYEEEE. CDR3 size: 15 residues. V trimming: 4 bases; J trimming: 8 bases; junction bases outside the gene matches: 11. In DNA form, the CDR3 reads TGTGCCAGCAGCACGAGGGACAGTGGAAACGAAAAACTGTTTTTT. Translating gives CASSTRDSGNEKLFF.

This chain joins TRBV6-5 and TRBJ1-2, with no clear D. This CDR3 spans 14 amino acids. Trimming took off 6 bases at V and 0 bases at J, with 11 bases between the two ends. Germline V CDR1 and CDR2: MNHEY, SVGAGI. Here the CDR3 DNA reads TGTGCCAGCAGCCGGCCAGGCCCTAACTATGGCTACACCTTC. This codes for CASSRPGPNYGYTF.

For the CDR3, the DNA is TGTGCCAGCAGCCGAGGGTCGGAATCGTTCTACAATGAGCAGTTCTTC. Residues: CASSRGSESFYNEQFF. The chain has TRBV7-9 and TRBJ2-1, with TRBD2 as a possible D gene (5 bases). The CDR3 consists of 16 residues. V lost 5 bases and J 3 bases, leaving 17 bases between the germline ends. Germline CDR1 is SEHNR and CDR2 is FQNEAQ (reference sequence).

The chain has TRBV12-3 or TRBV12-4 and TRBJ2-7; weak D call: TRBD2 (5 bases). There are 13 residues in the CDR3. The CDR3 nucleotides are TGTGCCAGCAGTTTAGCTCCTCGGGGAAAGATTGCTGTC. This gives the protein CASSLAPRGKIAV.

V and J are TRBV9 and TRBJ2-6, with 8 positions matching TRBD1. CDR3 length equals 17 residues. Unmatched junction bases numbered 8, after V lost 4 bases and J lost 2 bases. Per germline, CDR1 SGDLS and CDR2 YYNGEE. The CDR3 region is CASSPSRTGPGANVLTF. CDR3 sequence (DNA): TGTGCCAGCAGCCCGAGCCGGACAGGGCCTGGGGCCAACGTCCTGACTTTC.

The table lists this clone with a few counts. V usage is TRBV5-5 and J usage is TRBJ1-4; TRBD1 matches 8 bases. V shed 0 bases, J shed 7 bases, and the junction held 11 bases outside the gene matches. The CDR3 is 17 amino acids. Germline CDR1 SGHKS, CDR2 YYEKEE (reference sequence). The CDR3 protein is CASSLAWTGRGGEKLFF. The CDR3 nucleotides read TGTGCCAGCAGCTTGGCTTGGACAGGGAGGGGTGGTGAAAAACTGTTTTTT. The whole variable domain, filled in from reference TRBV5-5 and TRBJ1-4, reads DAGVTQSPTHLIKTRGQQVTLRCSPISGHKSVSWYQQVLGQGPQFIFQYYEKEERGRGNFPDRFSARQFPNYSSELNVNALLLGDSALYLCASSLAWTGRGGEKLFFGSGTQLSVL.

The V gene is TRBV4-1, the J gene TRBJ1-2; 8 positions agree with TRBD1. Germline CDR1 is MGHRA and CDR2 is YSYEKL. V shed 0 bases, J shed 4 bases, and the junction held 7 bases outside the gene matches. The CDR3 loop spans 16 amino acids. CDR3 DNA: TGCGCCAGCAGCCAAGATGCTGCAGGGGGCGCCTATGGCTACACCTTC. Translation gives CASSQDAAGGAYGYTF.

In DNA form, the CDR3 reads TGTGCCAGCGGACTAGCGGGAGTCACAGATACGCAGTATTTT. It is translated as CASGLAGVTDTQYF. This sequence joins TRBV10-3 and TRBJ2-3, with TRBD2 matching 13 bases. The germline CDR1 and CDR2 sequences are ENHRY and SYGVKD. This CDR3 has 14 residues. Losses at the gene ends were 10 bases for V and 2 bases for J; bases not matched to a gene: 3.

V and J are TRBV29-1 and TRBJ2-2; 9 bases match TRBD2. CDR1 is SQVTM and CDR2 is ANQGSEA in the germline V gene. The CDR3 runs to 15 residues. With 7 bases clipped from V and 4 bases from J, the junction kept 10 bases outside the gene matches. CDR3 residues: CSAAVAGGSTGELFF. For the CDR3, the DNA is TGCAGCGCCGCGGTGGCGGGGGGGTCCACCGGGGAGCTGTTTTTT.

The chain uses TRBV6-6 and TRBJ1-6, with 11 nucleotides matching TRBD1. CDR3 size: 14 residues. Germline CDR1 reads MNHNY; CDR2 reads SVGAGI (reference sequence). The J segment lost 6 bases and the V segment lost 6 bases, leaving 1 base of the junction unmatched. This CDR3 reads CASRGQGVNSPLHF. DNA for the CDR3: TGTGCCAGCAGGGGACAGGGGGTTAATTCACCCCTCCACTTT.

The chain couples TRBV5-8 to TRBJ1-3; D uncertain. Looked up from germline, CDR1 is SGHTS and CDR2 is YDEGEE. The CDR3 extends over 15 amino acids. V was shortened by 4 bases and J by 0 bases, with 11 bases between the two germline ends. The CDR3 region is CASSPRRSSGNTIYF. In nucleotides, the CDR3 is TGTGCCAGCAGCCCCCGACGGAGCTCTGGAAACACCATATATTTT.

The V and J genes are TRBV2 and TRBJ2-2; 7 nucleotides agree with TRBD1. CDR1 is SNHLY, CDR2 FYNNEI, per germline. Trimming cost V 5 bases and J 3 bases; bases outside gene matches: 9. The CDR3 covers 16 residues. For the CDR3, the DNA is TGTGCCAGCAGTTTAGAGGGGGCTGTTTACACCGGGGAGCTGTTTTTT. Translating it yields CASSLEGAVYTGELFF.

The chain couples TRBV6-5 to TRBJ1-2; D remains ambiguous. Germline V gene sequence: CDR1 MNHEY, CDR2 SVGAGI. The V and J ends lost 4 bases and 4 bases respectively, with 19 bases between them. CDR3 length: 16 amino acids. The CDR3 DNA follows: TGTGCCAGCAGTTTGGAAAGAGGGTGGACTCGCTATGGCTACACCTTC. It is translated as CASSLERGWTRYGYTF.

This chain joins TRBV9 and TRBJ2-1; 7 bases fit TRBD2. This CDR3 spans 15 amino acids. Germline values: CDR1 SGDLS, CDR2 YYNGEE. Unmatched junction bases numbered 9, after V lost 4 bases and J lost 5 bases. CDR3 sequence reads: CASSPGLVAHNEQFF. CDR3 in DNA: TGTGCCAGCAGCCCAGGACTAGTGGCCCACAATGAGCAGTTCTTC.

This rearrangement joins TRBV11-2 to TRBJ2-1, with D unclear. The CDR3 has 13 residues. With 3 bases removed from V and 0 bases from J, the gap between germline ends came to 3 bases. CDR1 is SGHAT, CDR2 FQNNGV, per germline. The CDR3 region has the DNA TGTGCCAGCAGCTTCAACTCCTACAATGAGCAGTTCTTC. Translation: CASSFNSYNEQFF.

The rearrangement links TRBV6-2 or TRBV6-3 to TRBJ2-3, with D possibly matching TRBD2 (5 bases). Germline values: CDR1 MNHEY, CDR2 SVGEGT. CDR3 length: 15 residues. The ends were cut back, 4 bases at V and 0 bases at J, with 11 bases in the middle. DNA of the CDR3: TGTGCCAGCAGTTTCCCCCCGGGGAGCACAGATACGCAGTATTTT. Its translation is CASSFPPGSTDTQYF.

The CDR3 protein is CASSRNRSGYGQPQHF. In nucleotides, the CDR3 is TGTGCCAGCTCACGAAACAGGTCGGGTTACGGTCAGCCCCAGCATTTT. The V gene is TRBV18, the J gene TRBJ1-5, with D possibly matching TRBD1 (5 bases). The V and J ends lost 4 bases and 6 bases respectively, with 19 bases between them. The germline gives CDR1 KGHSH, CDR2 LQKENI. This CDR3 has 16 amino acids.

This chain uses TRBV5-1 with TRBJ1-4; the match to TRBD1 covers 7 bases. CDR1 and CDR2 (germline): SGHRS, YFSETQ. The CDR3 has 14 amino acids. Germline trimming cut 3 bases from V and 7 bases from J; bases unmatched to any gene: 6. In nucleotides, the CDR3 is TGCGCCAGCAGCTGGGACAGTACCAGTGAAAAACTGTTTTTT. Protein product: CASSWDSTSEKLFF.

This clone has only one observation. The V gene is TRBV29-1, the J gene TRBJ2-2, with 12 bases matching TRBD1. There are 14 residues in the CDR3. After removal of 6 bases from V and 3 bases from J, the junction contained 2 bases not matched to a gene. Looked up from germline, CDR1 is SQVTM and CDR2 is ANQGSEA. The CDR3 spells CSVGQGAYTGELFF. DNA of the CDR3: TGCAGCGTGGGACAGGGGGCATACACCGGGGAGCTGTTTTTT.

This sequence joins TRBV7-9 and TRBJ2-7, with TRBD1 as a possible D gene (6 bases). V was trimmed by 3 bases and J by 3 bases, leaving 15 bases between them. This CDR3 region has 15 residues. Germline CDR1 is SEHNR and CDR2 is FQNEAQ (reference sequence). CDR3 sequence (DNA): TGTGCCAGCAGCTTGAGTCTTAACAGGGACTACGAGCAGTACTTC. This translates into CASSLSLNRDYEQYF.

The chain recombines TRBV12-3 or TRBV12-4 with TRBJ1-1; weak D call: TRBD1 (5 bases). Trimming took off 7 bases at V and 7 bases at J, with 10 bases between the two ends. The CDR3 length is 11 residues. CDR3 bases: TGTGCCAGCAAGTGGACACGTGAAGCTTTCTTT. Its protein is CASKWTREAFF.

This clone was detected ten times or more. The chain recombines TRBV19 with TRBJ2-1; 9 bases map to TRBD2. The ends lost 5 bases at V and 9 bases at J; junction bases unmatched: 23. The germline V gene has CDR1 LNHDA and CDR2 SQIVND (reference sequence). The CDR3 covers 19 residues. This CDR3 reads CASSPNPLLAGAAAFEQFF. The CDR3 DNA follows: TGTGCCAGTAGTCCAAATCCCCTTTTAGCGGGGGCGGCGGCGTTTGAGCAGTTCTTC. The complete variable domain, with remaining parts taken from reference TRBV19 and TRBJ2-1, reads DGGITQSPKYLFRKEGQNVTLSCEQNLNHDAMYWYRQDPGQGLRLIYYSQIVNDFQKGDIAEGYSVSREKKESFPLTVTSAQKNPTAFYLCASSPNPLLAGAAAFEQFFGPGTRLTVL.

The genes are TRBV4-3 and TRBJ1-1; no firm D call. This CDR3 comprises 15 residues. The V end was cut by 3 bases, the J end by 7 bases, with 18 bases between. The V gene's germline CDR1 is LGHNA and CDR2 YSLEER. The CDR3 protein is CASSQDGKPGIEAFF. CDR3 DNA: TGCGCCAGCAGCCAGGATGGGAAACCGGGGATTGAAGCTTTCTTT.

The genes are TRBV6-1 and TRBJ2-6, with TRBD1 identical over 8 bases. The V gene end was trimmed by 6 bases and the J gene end by 2 bases; junction bases not matched to a gene: 3. The CDR3 has 15 amino acids. Germline V gene sequence: CDR1 MNHNS, CDR2 SASEGT. CDR3 in DNA: TGTGCCAGCAGCTTACAGGGGGCTGGGGCCAACGTCCTGACTTTC. Protein product: CASSLQGAGANVLTF.

The chain has TRBV11-2 and TRBJ1-6; D unclear. Germline V lookup: CDR1 SGHAT, CDR2 FQNNGV. V was pared by 0 bases and J by 4 bases, with 7 bases between. This CDR3 contains 15 residues. The DNA of the CDR3 is TGTGCCAGCAGCTTAGATTCGGAGTATAATTCACCCCTCCACTTT. Translated, it gives CASSLDSEYNSPLHF.

The chain combines TRBV10-3 with TRBJ2-5; TRBD2 is a possible D gene (7 bases). The V gene's germline CDR1 is ENHRY and CDR2 SYGVKD. The CDR3 sequence is 14 residues long. Deletions cut 7 bases from V and 1 base from J, with 13 bases between. The CDR3 sequence is CAIKGGEIQETQYF. CDR3 DNA: TGTGCCATCAAGGGGGGGGAAATCCAAGAGACCCAGTACTTC.

This clone was seen just once. The rearrangement uses TRBV7-2 and TRBJ1-6; D remains ambiguous. The V gene lost 5 bases and the J gene lost 0 bases, with 11 bases spanning the gap. Germline assignment: CDR1 SGHTA and CDR2 FQGNSA. The CDR3 is 16 amino acids. In DNA form, the CDR3 reads TGTGCCAGCAGCGCGGAACCGAGCTCCTATAATTCACCCCTCCACTTT. Amino acid sequence: CASSAEPSSYNSPLHF.

The chain joins TRBV2 to TRBJ2-1; the D is unclear. This CDR3 region has 13 residues. The germline V and J ends were trimmed by 7 bases and 5 bases, with 12 bases remaining between them. The V gene's germline CDR1 is SNHLY and CDR2 FYNNEI. The CDR3 nucleotides are TGTGCCAGCACCATCCTACTGGACAATGAGCAGTTCTTC. Protein: CASTILLDNEQFF.

Points on this clone: Additional DNA sequences in this sample encode the identical CDR3. V usage is TRBV6-5 and J usage is TRBJ1-1, with D hard to call. Germline CDR1 and CDR2: MNHEY and SVGAGI. This CDR3 contains 11 residues. V was trimmed by 7 bases and J by 5 bases, leaving 8 bases between them. The CDR3, as DNA: TGTGCCAGCACGCGGGGTACTGAAGCTTTCTTT. Translating gives CASTRGTEAFF.